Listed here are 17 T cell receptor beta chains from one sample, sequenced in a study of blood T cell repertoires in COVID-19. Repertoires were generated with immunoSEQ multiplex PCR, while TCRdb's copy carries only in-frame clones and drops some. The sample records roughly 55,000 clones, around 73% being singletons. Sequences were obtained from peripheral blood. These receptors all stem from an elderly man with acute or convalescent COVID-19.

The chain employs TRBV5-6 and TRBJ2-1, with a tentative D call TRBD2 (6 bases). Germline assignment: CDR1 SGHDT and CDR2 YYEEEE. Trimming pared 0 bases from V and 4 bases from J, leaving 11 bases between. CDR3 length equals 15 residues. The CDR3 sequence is CASSLAGVGYNEQFF. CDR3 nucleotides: TGTGCCAGCAGCTTGGCGGGAGTTGGGTACAATGAGCAGTTCTTC.

For the CDR3, the DNA is TGTGCCACCAGTGACTCCGGGACAGAGGGGCAGTACTTC. Its protein is CATSDSGTEGQYF. The rearrangement joins TRBV24-1 to TRBJ2-7, with 7 bases that match TRBD1. Germline V CDR1 and CDR2: KGHDR, SFDVKD. The CDR3 spans 13 residues. After removal of 4 bases from V and 9 bases from J, the junction contained 8 bases not matched to a gene.

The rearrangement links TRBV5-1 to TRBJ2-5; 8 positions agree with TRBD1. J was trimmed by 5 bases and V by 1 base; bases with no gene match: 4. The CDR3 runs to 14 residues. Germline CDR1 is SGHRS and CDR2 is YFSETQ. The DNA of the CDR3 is TGCGCCAGCAGCTTGACAGGGGGTATGGAGACCCAGTACTTC. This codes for CASSLTGGMETQYF.

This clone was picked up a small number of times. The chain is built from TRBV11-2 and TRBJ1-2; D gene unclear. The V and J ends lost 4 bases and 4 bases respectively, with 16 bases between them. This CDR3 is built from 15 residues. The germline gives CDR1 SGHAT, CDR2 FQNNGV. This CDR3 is CASSSEEGPFYGYTF. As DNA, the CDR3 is TGTGCCAGCAGCTCGGAGGAGGGCCCCTTCTATGGCTACACCTTC.

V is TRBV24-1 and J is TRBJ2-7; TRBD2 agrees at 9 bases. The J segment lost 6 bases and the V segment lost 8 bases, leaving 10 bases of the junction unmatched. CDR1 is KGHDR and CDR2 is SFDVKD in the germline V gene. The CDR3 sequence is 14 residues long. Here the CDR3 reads CATNRIGTSLEQYF. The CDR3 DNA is TGTGCCACCAACAGGATCGGGACTAGCCTCGAGCAGTACTTC.

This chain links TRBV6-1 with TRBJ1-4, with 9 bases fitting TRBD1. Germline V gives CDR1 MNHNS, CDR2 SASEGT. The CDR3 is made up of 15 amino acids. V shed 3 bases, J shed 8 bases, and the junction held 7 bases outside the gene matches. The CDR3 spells CASSDPGQGLEKLFF. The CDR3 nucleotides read TGTGCCAGCAGTGATCCGGGACAGGGACTAGAAAAACTGTTTTTT.

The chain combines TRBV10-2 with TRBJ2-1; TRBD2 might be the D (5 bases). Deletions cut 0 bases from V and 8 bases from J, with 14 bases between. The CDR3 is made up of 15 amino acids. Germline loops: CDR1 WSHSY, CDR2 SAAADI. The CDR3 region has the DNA TGCGCCAGCAGTGAGTCGGCTGCTATGCGGGATGAGCAGTTCTTC. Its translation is CASSESAAMRDEQFF.

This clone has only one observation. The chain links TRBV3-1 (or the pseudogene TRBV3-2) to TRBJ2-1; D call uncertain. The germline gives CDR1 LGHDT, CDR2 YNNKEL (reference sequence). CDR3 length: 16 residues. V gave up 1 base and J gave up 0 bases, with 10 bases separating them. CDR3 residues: CASSQAGMSSYNEQFF. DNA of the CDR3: TGTGCCAGCAGCCAAGCGGGTATGAGCTCCTACAATGAGCAGTTCTTC.

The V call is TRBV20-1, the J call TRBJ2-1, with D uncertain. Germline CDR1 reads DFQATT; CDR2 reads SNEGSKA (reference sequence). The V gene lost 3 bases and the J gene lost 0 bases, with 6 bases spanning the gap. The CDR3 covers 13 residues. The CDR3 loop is CSASLSSYNEQFF. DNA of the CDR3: TGCAGTGCTAGTCTGAGCTCCTACAATGAGCAGTTCTTC.

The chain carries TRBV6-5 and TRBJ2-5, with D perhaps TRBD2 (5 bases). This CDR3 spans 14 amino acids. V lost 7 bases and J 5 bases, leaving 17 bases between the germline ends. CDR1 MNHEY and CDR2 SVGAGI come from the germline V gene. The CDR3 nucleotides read TGTGCCAGCACCCTAGCTGGGTTTGGGGAGACCCAGTACTTC. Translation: CASTLAGFGETQYF.

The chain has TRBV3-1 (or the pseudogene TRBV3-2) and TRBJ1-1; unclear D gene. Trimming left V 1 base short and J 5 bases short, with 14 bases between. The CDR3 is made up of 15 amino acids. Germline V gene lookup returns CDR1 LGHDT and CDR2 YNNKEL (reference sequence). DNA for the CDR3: TGTGCCAGCAGCCAAGCCGGCGGCAGAGGAACTGAAGCTTTCTTT. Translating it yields CASSQAGGRGTEAFF.

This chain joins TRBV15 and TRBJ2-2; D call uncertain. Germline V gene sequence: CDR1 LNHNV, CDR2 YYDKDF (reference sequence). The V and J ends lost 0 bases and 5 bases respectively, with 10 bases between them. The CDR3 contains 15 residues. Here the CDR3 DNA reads TGTGCCACCAGCAGAGATGAGCGATTGACCGGGGAGCTGTTTTTT. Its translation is CATSRDERLTGELFF.

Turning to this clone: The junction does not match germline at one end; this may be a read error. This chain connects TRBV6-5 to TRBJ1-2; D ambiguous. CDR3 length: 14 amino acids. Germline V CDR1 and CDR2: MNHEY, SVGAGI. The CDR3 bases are TGTGCCAGCAGTGACTCCGGGTACATCTATGGCTACACCTTC. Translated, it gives CASSDSGYIYGYTF.

The DNA of the CDR3 is TGTGCCAGCAGCTTAAGTTCTCGGGACGAGCAGTACTTC. This gives the protein CASSLSSRDEQYF. This rearrangement joins TRBV7-9 to TRBJ2-7; no clear D. The CDR3 extends over 13 amino acids. CDR1 is SEHNR, CDR2 FQNEAQ, per germline (reference sequence). V lost 2 bases and J lost 5, with 10 bases in between.

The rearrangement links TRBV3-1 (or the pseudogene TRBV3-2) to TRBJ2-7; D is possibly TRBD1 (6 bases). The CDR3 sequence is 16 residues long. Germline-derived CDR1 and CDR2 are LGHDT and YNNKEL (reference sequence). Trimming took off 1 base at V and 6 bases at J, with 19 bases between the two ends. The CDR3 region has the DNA TGTGCCAGCAGCCAAGGACAGGCCCCGAAGGCTTCCGAGCAGTACTTC. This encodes CASSQGQAPKASEQYF.

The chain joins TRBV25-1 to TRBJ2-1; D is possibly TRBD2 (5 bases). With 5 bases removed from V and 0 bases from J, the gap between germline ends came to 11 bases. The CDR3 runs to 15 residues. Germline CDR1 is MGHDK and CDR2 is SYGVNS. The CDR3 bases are TGTGCCAGCAGTAACGGGGATGGCTCCTACAATGAGCAGTTCTTC. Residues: CASSNGDGSYNEQFF.

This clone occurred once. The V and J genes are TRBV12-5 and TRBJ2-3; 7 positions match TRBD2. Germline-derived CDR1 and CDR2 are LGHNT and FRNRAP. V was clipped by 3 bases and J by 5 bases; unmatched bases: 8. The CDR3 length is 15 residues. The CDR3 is CASGFGRAVGDTQYF. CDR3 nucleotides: TGTGCTAGTGGTTTTGGGAGGGCCGTGGGAGATACGCAGTATTTT.